The next 32 T cell receptor beta chains were all read from a single sample in a study of blood T cell repertoires in COVID-19. Sequenced by immunoSEQ multiplex PCR; TCRdb stores in-frame clones only, minus some. The table has under 250,000 clones, 81% seen once. Sequenced sample: peripheral blood. The receptors were sampled from an elderly woman with acute or convalescent COVID-19.

The chain uses TRBV20-1 and TRBJ2-7, with D possibly matching TRBD2 (5 bases). The CDR3 has 15 amino acids. Germline V lookup: CDR1 DFQATT, CDR2 SNEGSKA (reference sequence). The V end was cut by 3 bases, the J end by 1 base, with 16 bases between. The CDR3 region is CSASPPRGSSYEQYF. CDR3 sequence (DNA): TGCAGTGCTAGTCCCCCAAGAGGGTCTTCCTACGAGCAGTACTTC.

The V gene is TRBV2, the J gene TRBJ2-3; D may be TRBD1 (6 bases). From germline, CDR1 is SNHLY and CDR2 FYNNEI. Trimming pared 7 bases from V and 0 bases from J, leaving 11 bases between. This CDR3 has 14 amino acids. For the CDR3, the DNA is TGTGCCAGCACCTTAGACAGGAGCACAGATACGCAGTATTTT. Its translation is CASTLDRSTDTQYF.

The CDR3 bases are TGTGCCAGCAGACCGCCGGGACAGGATAATTCACCCCTCCACTTT. Translating it yields CASRPPGQDNSPLHF. The chain links TRBV6-6 to TRBJ1-6; TRBD1 agrees at 8 bases. Losses at the gene ends were 6 bases for V and 5 bases for J; bases not matched to a gene: 6. The CDR3 consists of 15 residues. CDR1 and CDR2 (germline): MNHNY, SVGAGI (reference sequence).

This chain joins TRBV5-5 and TRBJ1-3, with 8 bases fitting TRBD1. Trimming took 4 bases from V and 2 from J; bases not matched to a gene: 11. The CDR3 has 17 residues. Looked up from germline, CDR1 is SGHKS and CDR2 is YYEKEE (reference sequence). The CDR3 loop is CASSQGPTGDAGNTIYF. The DNA for the CDR3 is TGTGCCAGCAGCCAGGGGCCGACAGGGGATGCTGGAAACACCATATATTTT.

The V and J genes are TRBV5-8 and TRBJ2-1; D might be TRBD2 (5 bases). The CDR3 runs 16 residues. The germline V and J ends were trimmed by 7 bases and 2 bases, with 19 bases remaining between them. Per germline, CDR1 SGHTS and CDR2 YDEGEE. The DNA for the CDR3 is TGTGCCAGCCCGGGCGCGCGAGGGCTTACCTACAATGAGCAGTTCTTC. Its protein product is CASPGARGLTYNEQFF.

This clone appeared a single time. This chain joins TRBV10-3 and TRBJ1-1; weak D call: TRBD1 (6 bases). Germline-derived CDR1 and CDR2 are ENHRY and SYGVKD. This CDR3 spans 17 amino acids. The germline V and J ends were trimmed by 0 bases and 3 bases, with 17 bases remaining between them. The CDR3, as DNA: TGTGCCATCAGTGAGTCTGGGGGCGGCAGGGTTGACACTGAAGCTTTCTTT. Its translation is CAISESGGGRVDTEAFF.

A remark on this clone: The same CDR3 also results from other DNA sequences found in this sample. J is TRBJ1-4 and V is TRBV7-9; D remains unclear. Trimming left V 1 base short and J 0 bases short, with 6 bases between. Looked up from germline, CDR1 is SEHNR and CDR2 is FQNEAQ (reference sequence). The CDR3 length is 15 residues. CDR3 sequence reads: CASSLVEATNEKLFF. The CDR3 coding sequence is TGTGCCAGCAGCTTAGTGGAGGCAACTAATGAAAAACTGTTTTTT.

The genes are TRBV30 and TRBJ1-4; TRBD1 agrees at 7 bases. In germline, CDR1 is GTSNPN, CDR2 SVGIG (reference sequence). This CDR3 has 15 residues. The V segment lost 1 base and the J segment 8 bases; nucleotides outside the gene matches: 10. Here the CDR3 DNA reads TGTGCCTGGAGTGAAAACAGGGGAGTCCGCGAAAAACTGTTTTTT. Encoded protein: CAWSENRGVREKLFF.

This sequence joins TRBV3-1 (or the pseudogene TRBV3-2) and TRBJ2-3; D remains ambiguous. The V end was cut by 0 bases, the J end by 0 bases, with 7 bases between. This CDR3 comprises 15 residues. The germline gives CDR1 LGHDT, CDR2 YNNKEL (reference sequence). CDR3 sequence (DNA): TGTGCCAGCAGCCAAGACCCCGTTAGCACAGATACGCAGTATTTT. It is translated as CASSQDPVSTDTQYF.

For the CDR3, the DNA is TGTGCCAGCAGTGAAGGGCAGGGATACACCTTC. Translation gives CASSEGQGYTF. The chain joins TRBV2 to TRBJ1-2; possibly TRBD1 for D (5 bases). The V end was cut by 1 base, the J end by 11 bases, with 8 bases between. CDR3 length: 11 amino acids. Germline loops: CDR1 SNHLY, CDR2 FYNNEI. The entire variable domain, with the rest obtained from reference TRBV2 and TRBJ1-2, is as follows: EPEVTQTPSHQVTQMGQEVILRCVPISNHLYFYWYRQILGQKVEFLVSFYNNEISEKSEIFDDQFSVERPDGSNFTLKIRSTKLEDSAMYFCASSEGQGYTFGSGTRLTVV.

This clone was detected only a few times. The chain links TRBV12-5 to TRBJ1-2, with D possibly matching TRBD1 (6 bases). Trimming took 6 bases from V and 4 from J, leaving 12 bases between them. This CDR3 comprises 13 residues. Germline CDR1 reads LGHNT; CDR2 reads FRNRAP. The CDR3 DNA is TGTGCTAGTGGGACAGGTGAGACCTATGGCTACACCTTC. This sequence encodes CASGTGETYGYTF.

The count of this clone is one. V and J are TRBV5-1 and TRBJ1-4; TRBD1 matches at 7 bases. This CDR3 comprises 15 residues. The germline V gene has CDR1 SGHRS and CDR2 YFSETQ. Unmatched junction bases numbered 8, after V lost 6 bases and J lost 3 bases. The CDR3 reads CASTAAGQPNEKLFF. The CDR3 DNA follows: TGCGCCAGCACCGCGGCGGGACAGCCTAATGAAAAACTGTTTTTT.

The V and J genes are TRBV5-8 and TRBJ1-1; 7 bases line up with TRBD1. The V gene's germline CDR1 is SGHTS and CDR2 YDEGEE. Germline trimming cut 3 bases from V and 1 base from J; bases unmatched to any gene: 9. This CDR3 is built from 16 residues. The CDR3 nucleotides are TGTGCCAGCAGCTGGGCCTTCGGGACAGAGAACACTGAAGCTTTCTTT. This gives the protein CASSWAFGTENTEAFF.

The V call is TRBV18, the J call TRBJ1-2; D call uncertain. The CDR3 is made up of 14 amino acids. Germline CDR1 and CDR2: KGHSH and LQKENI. With 3 bases removed from V and 6 bases from J, the gap between germline ends came to 14 bases. CDR3 amino acids: CASSPTGEIDGYTF. CDR3 DNA sequence: TGTGCCAGCTCACCTACCGGGGAAATCGATGGCTACACCTTC.

The rearrangement joins TRBV11-2 to TRBJ1-1; D gene ambiguous. CDR3 length: 13 amino acids. Germline V gene sequence: CDR1 SGHAT, CDR2 FQNNGV. V lost 6 bases and J 1 base, leaving 9 bases between the germline ends. CDR3 residues: CASRQTRNTEAFF. In DNA, the CDR3 is TGTGCCAGCAGGCAAACAAGGAACACTGAAGCTTTCTTT.

The chain carries TRBV19 and TRBJ1-1, with TRBD1 matching 8 bases. The junction had 7 bases not matched to a gene; V was cut back by 5 bases and J by 2 bases. CDR1 is LNHDA, CDR2 SQIVND, per germline (reference sequence). The length of the CDR3 is 15 residues. In DNA, the CDR3 is TGTGCCAGTAGTGCCCGACAGGGGAAAAACACTGAAGCTTTCTTT. This gives the protein CASSARQGKNTEAFF.

The chain couples TRBV9 to TRBJ2-2; no clear D. CDR1 is SGDLS, CDR2 YYNGEE, per germline. Trimming removed 0 bases from V and 8 bases from J, with 8 bases in between. The CDR3 consists of 13 residues. The CDR3 DNA reads as TGTGCCAGCAGCGTAGGGCAGTCAGGGGAGCTGTTTTTT. Its protein is CASSVGQSGELFF.

The chain links TRBV19 to TRBJ1-2, with TRBD1 matching 9 bases. The germline V gene encodes CDR1 LNHDA and CDR2 SQIVND (reference sequence). V lost 3 bases and J lost 4; bases outside the gene matches: 6. CDR3 length equals 15 residues. The CDR3, as DNA: TGTGCCAGTAGTATCGGACAGGGGTCCTTCTATGGCTACACCTTC. It is translated as CASSIGQGSFYGYTF.

The chain joins TRBV30 to TRBJ2-3, with 12 bases lining up with TRBD2. The junction had 6 bases not matched to a gene; V was cut back by 3 bases and J by 5 bases. Germline V CDR1 and CDR2: GTSNPN, SVGIG (reference sequence). This CDR3 region has 15 residues. CDR3 sequence: CAWRGTSGPVDTQYF. The DNA of the CDR3 is TGTGCCTGGAGAGGGACTAGCGGGCCGGTAGATACGCAGTATTTT.

V is TRBV19 and J is TRBJ1-1; no definite D call. This CDR3 region has 14 residues. The V gene's germline CDR1 is LNHDA and CDR2 SQIVND (reference sequence). V gave up 11 bases and J gave up 4 bases, with 20 bases separating them. In DNA form, the CDR3 reads TGTGCCCCTCCCCCCCCTTCGAACAGCACTGAAGCTTTCTTT. Its translation: CAPPPPSNSTEAFF. The complete variable domain, with remaining parts taken from reference TRBV19 and TRBJ1-1, reads DGGITQSPKYLFRKEGQNVTLSCEQNLNHDAMYWYRQDPGQGLRLIYYSQIVNDFQKGDIAEGYSVSREKKESFPLTVTSAQKNPTAFYLCAPPPPSNSTEAFFGQGTRLTVV.

This rearrangement joins TRBV18 to TRBJ1-4; 7 bases match TRBD1. The V gene end was trimmed by 1 base and the J gene end by 0 bases; junction bases not matched to a gene: 2. From germline, CDR1 is KGHSH and CDR2 LQKENI. The CDR3 sequence is 16 residues long. The CDR3 DNA reads TGTGCCAGCTCACCACGCGGGACAGCAACTAATGAAAAACTGTTTTTT. It specifies CASSPRGTATNEKLFF.

The rearrangement uses TRBV2 and TRBJ2-7, with 10 bases lining up with TRBD2. Germline CDR1 and CDR2: SNHLY and FYNNEI. The CDR3 sequence is 15 residues long. Trimming at V came to 1 base and at J to 3 bases, leaving 3 bases not matched to a gene. CDR3 loop: CASSEELAGIYEQYF. Written as DNA, the CDR3 is TGTGCCAGCAGTGAAGAACTAGCGGGGATCTACGAGCAGTACTTC.

This clone was seen only a few times. The rearrangement uses TRBV7-9 and TRBJ1-2, with 9 bases fitting TRBD1. The CDR3 is 15 residues long. The germline V gene encodes CDR1 SEHNR and CDR2 FQNEAQ (reference sequence). V shed 3 bases, J shed 4 bases, and the junction held 6 bases outside the gene matches. CDR3 bases: TGTGCCAGCAGCTTCGGACAGGGGTCGGGCTATGGCTACACCTTC. This encodes CASSFGQGSGYGYTF. Variable domain in full (rest from reference TRBV7-9 and TRBJ1-2): DTGVSQNPRHKITKRGQNVTFRCDPISEHNRLYWYRQTLGQGPEFLTYFQNEAQLEKSRLLSDRFSAERPKGSFSTLEIQRTEQGDSAMYLCASSFGQGSGYGYTFGSGTRLTVV.

This clone was observed a few times. CDR3 in DNA: TGTGCCAGCAGTCTCCAGCGGGATATGTACTTC. Translation: CASSLQRDMYF. The chain uses TRBV28 and TRBJ2-7, with 7 bases that match TRBD2. Germline lookup yields CDR1 MDHEN and CDR2 SYDVKM. The CDR3 sequence is 11 residues long. J lost 12 bases, V lost 5 bases, and 7 bases had no gene match.

As DNA, the CDR3 is TGTGCCAGCAGCGGGGAGACCCAGTACTTC. Translating it yields CASSGETQYF. This chain uses TRBV12-3 or TRBV12-4 with TRBJ2-5, with D unresolved. Trimming removed 6 bases at V and 5 bases at J, with 4 bases between. The CDR3 sequence is 10 residues long.

This clone was counted a single time. The chain joins TRBV19 to TRBJ2-5; no clear D. In germline, CDR1 is LNHDA, CDR2 SQIVND (reference sequence). V was shortened by 6 bases and J by 2 bases, with 10 bases between the two germline ends. The CDR3 contains 13 residues. This chain's CDR3 is CASSGRHQETQYF. As DNA, the CDR3 is TGTGCCAGTAGCGGCAGGCATCAAGAGACCCAGTACTTC.

The chain employs TRBV5-8 and TRBJ1-2; no clear D. CDR1 is SGHTS, CDR2 YDEGEE, per germline. The CDR3 consists of 12 residues. V was clipped by 3 bases and J by 8 bases, with 11 bases between them. CDR3 amino acids: CASSSKGGGYTF. CDR3 DNA: TGTGCCAGCAGCTCCAAGGGAGGCGGCTACACCTTC.

Here the CDR3 reads CAWSPGLAGVYEQYF. CDR3 bases: TGTGCCTGGAGTCCGGGACTAGCGGGAGTGTACGAGCAGTACTTC. The chain links TRBV30 to TRBJ2-7; TRBD2 matches 14 bases. Losses at the gene ends were 2 bases for V and 4 bases for J; bases not matched to a gene: 4. CDR1 and CDR2 from the germline V gene are GTSNPN and SVGIG (reference sequence). This CDR3 contains 15 residues.

CDR3 residues: CASSLGGQRSPLHF. Here the CDR3 DNA reads TGTGCCAGCAGCTTAGGGGGCCAAAGGTCACCCCTCCACTTT. The chain links TRBV9 to TRBJ1-6, with 7 bases identical to TRBD1. The CDR3 has 14 amino acids. In germline, CDR1 is SGDLS, CDR2 YYNGEE. J lost 10 bases, V lost 4 bases, and 8 bases had no gene match.

This clone was recorded once. The chain couples TRBV5-1 to TRBJ2-3; 9 bases agree with TRBD2. Per germline, CDR1 SGHRS and CDR2 YFSETQ. This CDR3 is built from 16 residues. The junction had 7 bases not matched to a gene; V was cut back by 2 bases and J by 3 bases. CDR3 in amino acids: CASSFGTSISTDTQYF. The CDR3 region has the DNA TGCGCCAGCAGCTTCGGGACTAGCATAAGTACAGATACGCAGTATTTT. The full variable domain, rest sourced from reference TRBV5-1 and TRBJ2-3, is KAGVTQTPRYLIKTRGQQVTLSCSPISGHRSVSWYQQTPGQGLQFLFEYFSETQRNKGNFPGRFSGRQFSNSRSEMNVSTLELGDSALYLCASSFGTSISTDTQYFGPGTRLTVL.

The rearrangement links TRBV5-5 to TRBJ1-2; TRBD1 agrees at 7 bases. The CDR3 contains 13 residues. V shed 2 bases, J shed 4 bases, and the junction held 2 bases outside the gene matches. In germline, CDR1 is SGHKS, CDR2 YYEKEE (reference sequence). CDR3 in amino acids: CASSFRDSYGYTF. In DNA form, the CDR3 reads TGTGCCAGCAGCTTCAGGGACAGCTATGGCTACACCTTC.

The chain recombines TRBV27 with TRBJ1-6; D is ambiguous. The CDR3 extends over 16 amino acids. In germline, CDR1 is MNHEY, CDR2 SMNVEV (reference sequence). Trimming left V 3 bases short and J 6 bases short, with 15 bases between. CDR3 DNA sequence: TGTGCCAGCAGTTTTGGTCCGGGGTCACCTAATTCACCCCTCCACTTT. Translation gives CASSFGPGSPNSPLHF.